The clone carrying this T cell receptor beta chain counts as medium-sized (0.01 to 0.1%). Its matching antigen is unknown. The read is 3 residues too short to cover the CDR3 end, so that end is filled in from the germline J gene. Caucasian heritage predominated among both patients and controls. CVID subjects had received replacement immunoglobulin for at least one year. Donors gave about 5 to 8.5 ml heparinized peripheral whole blood. The entry originates in a study of T cell clonality in common variable immunodeficiency. General observations from the study: Authors noted CVID clonality's cause needs subpopulation repertoire sequencing. In common variable immunodeficiency, TCR beta chains reportedly carried fewer deletions and N-nucleotide insertions.

CDR3 length: 16 residues. Losses at the gene ends were 0 bases for V and 0 bases for J; bases not matched to a gene: 2. Germline CDR1 is KGHSH and CDR2 is LQKENI. Sequencing used immunoSEQ multiplex PCR; TCRdb keeps in-frame clones, though not all of them. In total the sample includes 15,000 to 20,000 clones, none of them seen once. The chain links TRBV18 to TRBJ2-1, with TRBD2 matching 7 bases. Sequences were obtained from peripheral blood mononuclear cells. The origin of this receptor is a human donor with common variable immunodeficiency. The CDR3 spells CASSPPGGSSYNEQFF. The CDR3 bases that were read are TGTGCCAGCTCACCACCGGGCGGGAGCTCCTACAATGAG.